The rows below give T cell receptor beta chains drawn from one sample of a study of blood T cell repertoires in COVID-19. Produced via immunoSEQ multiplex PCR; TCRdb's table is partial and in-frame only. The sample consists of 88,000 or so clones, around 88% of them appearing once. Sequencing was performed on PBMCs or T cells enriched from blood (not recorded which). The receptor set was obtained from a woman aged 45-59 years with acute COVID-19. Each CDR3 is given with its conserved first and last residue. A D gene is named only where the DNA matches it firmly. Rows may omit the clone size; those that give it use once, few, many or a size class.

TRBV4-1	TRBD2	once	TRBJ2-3	CASSPGTSPDTQYF	TGCGCCAGCAGCCCGGGGACTAGCCCCGATACGCAGTATTTT
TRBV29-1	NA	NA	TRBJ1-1	CSVATVPLNTEAFF	TGCAGCGTGGCGACAGTACCCTTGAACACTGAAGCTTTCTTT
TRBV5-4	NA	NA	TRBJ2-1	CASRPPIADNEQFF	TGTGCCAGCAGACCCCCGATAGCGGACAATGAGCAGTTCTTC
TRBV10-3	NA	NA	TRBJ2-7	CAISEPGYEQYF	TGTGCCATCAGTGAACCAGGTTACGAGCAGTACTTC
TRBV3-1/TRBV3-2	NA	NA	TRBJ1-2	CASSQAGLNYGYTF	TGTGCCAGCAGCCAGGCAGGGCTAAACTATGGCTACACCTTC
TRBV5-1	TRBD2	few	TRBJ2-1	CASSLATTSESSYNEQFF	TGCGCCAGCAGCTTGGCGACGACTAGCGAGAGCTCCTACAATGAGCAGTTCTTC
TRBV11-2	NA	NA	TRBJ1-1	CASSRSGEFEAFF	TGTGCCAGCAGCCGTTCCGGGGAGTTTGAAGCTTTCTTT
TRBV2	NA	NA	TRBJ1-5	CASSGESGGNQPQHF	TGTGCCAGCAGTGGGGAGTCAGGTGGCAATCAGCCCCAGCATTTT
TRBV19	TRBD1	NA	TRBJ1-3	CASSTGTVFGNTIYF	TGTGCCAGTAGTACGGGGACAGTTTTTGGAAACACCATATATTTT
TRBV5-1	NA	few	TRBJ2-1	CASSLRDNYNEQFF	TGCGCCAGCAGCTTGAGGGACAACTACAATGAGCAGTTCTTC